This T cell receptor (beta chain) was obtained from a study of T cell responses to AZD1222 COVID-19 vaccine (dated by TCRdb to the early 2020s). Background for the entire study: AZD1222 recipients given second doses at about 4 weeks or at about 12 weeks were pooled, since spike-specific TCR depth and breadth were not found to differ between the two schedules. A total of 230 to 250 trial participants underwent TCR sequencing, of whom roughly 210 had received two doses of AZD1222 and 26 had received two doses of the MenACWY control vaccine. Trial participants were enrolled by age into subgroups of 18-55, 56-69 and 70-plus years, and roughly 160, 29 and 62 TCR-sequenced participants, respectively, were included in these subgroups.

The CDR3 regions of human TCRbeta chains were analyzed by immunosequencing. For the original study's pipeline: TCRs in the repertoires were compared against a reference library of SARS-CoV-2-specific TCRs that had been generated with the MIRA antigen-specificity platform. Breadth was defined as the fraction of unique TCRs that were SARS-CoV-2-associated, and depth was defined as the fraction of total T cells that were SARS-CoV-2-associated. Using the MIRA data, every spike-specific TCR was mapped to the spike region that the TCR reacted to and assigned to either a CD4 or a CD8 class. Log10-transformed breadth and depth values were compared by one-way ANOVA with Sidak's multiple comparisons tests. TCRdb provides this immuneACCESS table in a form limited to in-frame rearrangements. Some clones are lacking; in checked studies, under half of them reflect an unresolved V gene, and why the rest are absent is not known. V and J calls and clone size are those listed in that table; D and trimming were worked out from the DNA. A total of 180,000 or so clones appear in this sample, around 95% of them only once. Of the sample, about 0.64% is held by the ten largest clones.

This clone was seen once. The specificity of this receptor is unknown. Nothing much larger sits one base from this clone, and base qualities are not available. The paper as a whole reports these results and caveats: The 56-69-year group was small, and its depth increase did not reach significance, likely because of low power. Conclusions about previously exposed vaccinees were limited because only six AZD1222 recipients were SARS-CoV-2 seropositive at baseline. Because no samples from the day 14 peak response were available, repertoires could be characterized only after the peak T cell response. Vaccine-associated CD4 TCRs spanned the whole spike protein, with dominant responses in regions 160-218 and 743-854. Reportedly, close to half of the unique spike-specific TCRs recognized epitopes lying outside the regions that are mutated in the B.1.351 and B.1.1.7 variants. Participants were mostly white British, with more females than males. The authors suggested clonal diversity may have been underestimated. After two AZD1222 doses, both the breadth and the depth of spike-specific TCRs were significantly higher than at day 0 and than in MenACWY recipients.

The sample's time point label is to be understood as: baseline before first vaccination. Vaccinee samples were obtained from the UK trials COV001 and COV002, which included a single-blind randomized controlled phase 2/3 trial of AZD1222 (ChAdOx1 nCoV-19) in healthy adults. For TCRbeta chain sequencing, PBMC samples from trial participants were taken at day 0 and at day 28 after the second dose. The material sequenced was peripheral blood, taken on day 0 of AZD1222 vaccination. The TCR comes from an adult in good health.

The nucleotide sequence is given as TGTGCCAGCAGCGGCCGAGTAAGGGGCGGCGCCCTCCACTTT. It specifies CASSGRVRGGALHF. The rearranged chain carries TRBV11-2 and TRBJ1-6; perhaps TRBD1 is the D gene, with 5 bases matching. The CDR1 and CDR2 encoded by the germline V gene are SGHAT and FQNNGV. The junction carries 19 bases between V and J, which are trimmed by 5 bases and 14 bases respectively. The CDR3 holds 14 amino acids from the cysteine to the phenylalanine. The only DNA kept is the CDR3, 42 bases in frame from the first base.